This TCR beta chain was documented in a study of chemoradiotherapy in HPV16-positive cancers. Background on the study: A couple of HPV16-positive patients' cells yielded candidate HPV-specific clones and common motifs.

The protocol was immunoSEQ multiplex PCR, while the TCRdb copy is restricted to in-frame clones and leaves out a portion. The repertoire includes approximately 15,000 clones, roughly three quarters of them detected once, and around 9.9% sits in the top ten. The CDR3 loop spans 13 amino acids. Germline V gene data show CDR1 as SNHLY and CDR2 as FYNNEI. The V end lost 6 bases, the J end lost 0 bases, and 6 bases lay between the germline ends. Worth noting for this clone: Its antigen is as yet unknown.

Repeated repertoire sampling spanned the course of chemoradiotherapy. Study-wide results and limits: The functional HPV-specific definition rests on just two HPV16-positive patients. In HPV16-positive patients, HPV-responsive T-cell expansion tracked better recurrence-free survival.

The specimen was taken from a patient who underwent chemoradiotherapy. The J gene is TRBJ1-3, the V gene TRBV2; D call uncertain. The receptor was derived from a human donor with HPV-associated anogenital cancer. The DNA of the CDR3 is TGTGCCAGCAGCTCAGACTCTGGAAACACCATATATTTT. Translating it yields CASSSDSGNTIYF.